This is a list of T cell receptor beta chains from one sample in a study of T cells in Graves' hyperthyroidism and ophthalmopathy. TCRdb re-derived calls from the multiplex PCR reads in MiXCR, one entry per CDR3 protein. The table includes around 800,000 distinct CDR3 sequences, 38% detected once. Sequencing used blood. The receptors here all came from a man aged 18 to 29 with Graves' hyperthyroidism. CDR3s include the opening cysteine and the closing phenylalanine or tryptophan. Not every row has a clone size; where given, it reads once, few, many or a size class.

>TRBJ2-7|-|TRBV7-9
CASSPPGRAVSYEQYF
>TRBJ2-7|few|TRBV20-1
CSARDWGQGRDEQYF
>TRBJ2-7|-|TRBV9
CASSYAERGPEEQYF
>TRBJ1-2|many|TRBV10-3
CAISEPTVPEGYTF
>TRBJ2-6|many|TRBV15
CATSMDLQGANVLTF
>TRBJ2-7|-|TRBV20-1
CSALRDRVHEQYF
>TRBJ2-7|-|TRBV7-2
CASSWKGERRQYF
>TRBJ2-7|-|TRBV7-6
CASSLHLTGEQYF
>TRBJ2-2|-|TRBV7-2
CASSFPRVGDTGELFF
>TRBJ1-3|-|TRBV7-9
CASSLEFMPGNTIYF
>TRBJ1-5|-|TRBV6-5
CASSYSIRVNQPQHF
>TRBJ1-4|many|TRBV9
CASSPGPTTNEKLFF
>TRBJ2-3|-|TRBV4-1
CASSLQGEGTDTQYF
>TRBJ2-7|-|TRBV5-1
CASSFGQGSNEQYF
>TRBJ2-7|many|TRBV7-3
CASSFNPPGEQYF
>TRBJ2-7|many|TRBV20-1
CSAREDREQYF
>TRBJ2-1|-|TRBV29-1
CSVVRSLNEQFF
>TRBJ1-5|-|TRBV10-3
CAISPGGLAEHF
>TRBJ1-6|many|TRBV12-3/TRBV12-4
CASSAGVRGNSPLHF
>TRBJ2-2|many|TRBV29-1
CSVEKAGGATGELFF
>TRBJ1-3|many|TRBV7-2
CASSFTLSSGNTIYF
>TRBJ2-7|many|TRBV29-1
CSVGGFLTSGSSEQYF
>TRBJ2-5|-|TRBV7-9
CASSDGAEETQYF
>TRBJ2-7|-|TRBV7-3
CASSLNGVSEQYF
>TRBJ2-7|once|TRBV9
CASSVEGIDGSYEQYF
>TRBJ2-7|few|TRBV10-3
CASSHRGRVYEQYF
>TRBJ1-5|-|TRBV6-5
CASATGVQPQHF
>TRBJ2-3|-|TRBV2
CASRLTPSGDTQYF
>TRBJ2-3|many|TRBV20-1
CSARLAGVNTQYF
>TRBJ1-6|few|TRBV7-9
CASSQDTRNSPLHF
>TRBJ1-1|many|TRBV10-3
CAIRGESLFEAFF
>TRBJ2-7|-|TRBV20-1
CSASGTDPGEQYF
>TRBJ1-6|many|TRBV19
CASTPRGTEEDPLHF
>TRBJ1-1|-|TRBV25-1
CAFGTENTEAFF
>TRBJ1-1|many|TRBV20-1
CSASLTAGATEAFF
>TRBJ2-2|-|TRBV29-1
CSVRQGPNTGELFF
>-|-|TRBV6-5
CASSSGTSGSNEQFF
>TRBJ2-5|many|TRBV29-1
CSVESQREETQYF